The present T cell receptor (beta chain) was sequenced within a study of blood T cell repertoires in COVID-19. Study-level information: There were acute and convalescent COVID-19 samples, and they came from the United States, Italy and Spain. From T cells, B-cell-depleted T cells, or PBMCs came the material, which was cDNA or gDNA.

Germline assignment: CDR1 SEHNR and CDR2 FQNEAQ (reference sequence). V trimming: 5 bases; J trimming: 3 bases; junction bases outside the gene matches: 6. The CDR3 sequence is 14 residues long. This clone was seen a few times. In the original processing: The assay estimated nucleated cells by amplifying reference gene primers. Clones were read by immunoSEQ multiplex PCR, and TCRdb kept only the in-frame ones, dropping some. The DNA gave D and trimming, while V, J and clone size come from that table. Of 30,000 to 45,000 clones in the sample, roughly 88% are singletons; the top ten hold around 10%. The receptor was derived from a man between 65 and 85 years old with acute or convalescent COVID-19. V and J are TRBV7-9 and TRBJ1-1, with 7 bases that match TRBD1. Source material: peripheral blood. Here the CDR3 DNA reads TGTGCCAGCAGCCCAGGACAGGAGTACACTGAAGCTTTCTTT. Translation: CASSPGQEYTEAFF.